Listed below are T cell receptor beta chains from one sample, sequenced in a study of metastatic and nonmetastatic thyroid tumors. TCRdb re-called the PCR reads through MiXCR. Of 11,000 to 15,000 clones listed, approximately 28% were seen once; the top ten hold around 21%. Sequencing was carried out using tumor tissue. The receptors were sampled from a female donor with papillary thyroid cancer or a benign thyroid nodule (not recorded which). Some clones in this sample may be carry-over from other donors' samples. Each CDR3 is given with its conserved first and last residue. A D gene is named only where the DNA matches it firmly. Expanded clones are given a class, and other clones once, few, many or no size at all.

CDR3 protein: CASSLDTSGTLVYF
CDR3 DNA: TGCGCCAGCAGCTTGGATACTAGCGGAACTTTGGTGTATTTT
V gene: TRBV5-1
clone size: .
D gene: TRBD2
J gene: TRBJ2-3

CDR3 protein: CASSEALQGETQYF
CDR3 DNA: TGTGCCAGCAGTGAAGCGCTTCAGGGAGAGACCCAGTACTTC
V gene: TRBV2
clone size: many
D gene: .
J gene: TRBJ2-5

CDR3 protein: CASSASGINEQFF
CDR3 DNA: TGTGCCAGCAGCGCTAGCGGGATCAATGAGCAGTTCTTC
V gene: TRBV11-2
clone size: medium-sized
D gene: TRBD2
J gene: TRBJ2-1

CDR3 protein: CASSRQRESEAFF
CDR3 DNA: TGCGCCAGCAGCCGCCAGAGAGAATCTGAAGCTTTCTTT
V gene: TRBV5-1
clone size: few
D gene: .
J gene: TRBJ1-1

CDR3 protein: CASSQVFGTGWYEQYF
CDR3 DNA: TGCGCCAGCAGCCAAGTGTTCGGGACAGGGTGGTACGAGCAGTACTTC
V gene: TRBV4-1
clone size: .
D gene: TRBD1
J gene: TRBJ2-7

CDR3 protein: CASSLEARELYGYTF
CDR3 DNA: TGTGCCAGCAGCTTGGAAGCTAGGGAACTATATGGCTACACCTTC
V gene: TRBV5-4
clone size: many
D gene: .
J gene: TRBJ1-2

CDR3 protein: CSVTTGMDGYTF
CDR3 DNA: TGCAGCGTTACGACAGGGATGGATGGCTACACCTTC
V gene: TRBV29-1
clone size: many
D gene: TRBD1
J gene: TRBJ1-2

CDR3 protein: CASSIDQASGNSYNEQFF
CDR3 DNA: TGTGCCAGTAGTATAGATCAGGCTAGCGGGAACTCCTACAATGAGCAGTTCTTC
V gene: TRBV19
clone size: .
D gene: TRBD2
J gene: TRBJ2-1

CDR3 protein: CASRTGENTEAFF
CDR3 DNA: TGTGCCAGCAGAACAGGGGAGAACACTGAAGCTTTCTTT
V gene: TRBV6-1
clone size: .
D gene: TRBD1
J gene: TRBJ1-1

CDR3 protein: CASSSRYEQYF
CDR3 DNA: TGTGCCAGCAGTTCCAGGTACGAGCAGTACTTC
V gene: TRBV28
clone size: few
D gene: .
J gene: TRBJ2-7